This T cell receptor beta chain derives from a study of T cells in women clearing cervical HPV infection. General study results and limits: Unknown T-cell numbers per sample may underlie the richness differences.

Germline loops: CDR1 KGHSH, CDR2 LQKENI. The CDR3 is 15 amino acids. TCRdb's copy holds only in-frame clones and misses some; the assay was immunoSEQ multiplex PCR. The sample features around 39,000 clones, with roughly 1.6% in its top ten. In the case of this clone: Its cognate antigen is unknown. The read is 3 residues too short to cover the CDR3 end, so that end is filled in from the germline J gene.

The sequence was collected from a woman aged 18-69 years with a cervical HPV16 infection that either progressed to CIN3+ or cleared (not recorded which). The sequencing input was blood buffy coat. V gene TRBV18 combines with J gene TRBJ1-2; 9 bases align to TRBD1. Partial CDR3 DNA: TGTGCCAGCTCACCACGAACAGGGGGCACAGATACC. Its protein is CASSPRTGGTDT. In full, the CDR3 is CASSPRTGGTDTYTF.